This T cell receptor beta chain was recovered during a study of blood T cell repertoires in COVID-19. Method: immunoSEQ multiplex PCR; TCRdb's copy keeps in-frame clones and lacks some. Of over 600,000 clones listed, 70% to 90% were seen once; the top ten hold under 0.3%. The CDR3 sequence is 15 residues long. Germline V gene lookup returns CDR1 SGHTA and CDR2 FQGNSA. With V trimmed by 3 bases and J by 4 bases, 6 bases remained unmatched. This chain uses TRBV7-2 with TRBJ1-2, with 9 bases matching TRBD1. Specimen: peripheral blood. This clonotype originated in a woman younger than 35 with acute or convalescent COVID-19. In nucleotides, the CDR3 is TGTGCCAGCAGCTTGGGACAGGGTACTTTCTATGGCTACACCTTC. As protein: CASSLGQGTFYGYTF.